Listed below are T cell receptor beta chains from one sample, sequenced in a study of cytomegalovirus exposure and HLA in healthy donors. The table came from immunoSEQ multiplex PCR; TCRdb's copy has only in-frame clones and leaves some out. The data hold approximately 180,000 clones, with 10% to 15% observed a single time. The sample consisted of PBMCs. These TCRs come from a man in his fifties or sixties in good health and CMV-seropositive. CDR3s include the opening cysteine and the closing phenylalanine or tryptophan. The D gene is left open where the match is weak. Clone size appears in some rows only: once, few, many, or a class for an expanded clone.

J gene	D gene	V gene	clone size	CDR3 DNA	CDR3 protein
TRBJ1-5	TRBD1	TRBV5-1	few	TGCGCCAGCAGCTTTGGGACAGGGGGTAAAAACCAGCCCCAGCATTTT	CASSFGTGGKNQPQHF
TRBJ2-3	TRBD2	TRBV27	.	TGTGCCAGCAGTTTGACTAGCGCCGGCACAGATACGCAGTATTTT	CASSLTSAGTDTQYF
TRBJ1-3	TRBD1	TRBV14	.	TGTGCCAGCAGCCACGTCCCGGGACAGAACCTCGGTAGAAACACCATATATTTT	CASSHVPGQNLGRNTIYF
TRBJ2-5	TRBD1	TRBV5-1	.	TGCGCCAGCAGCTTCAATGGACAGGGGATCGGAGAGCAGTACTTC	CASSFNGQGIGEQYF
TRBJ1-1	TRBD1	TRBV6-5	.	TGTGCCAGCAGTTACGGGGGACAGGTGAACACTGAAGCTTTCTTT	CASSYGGQVNTEAFF
TRBJ2-7	TRBD2	TRBV19	few	TGTGCCAGTAGTATTGTCGGGGGGACCTACGAGCAGTACTTC	CASSIVGGTYEQYF
TRBJ2-5	.	TRBV2	.	TGTGCCAGCAGATTGGAGAGTTTGCGGAGGGAGACCCAGTACTTC	CASRLESLRRETQYF
TRBJ2-1	.	TRBV5-1	few	TGCGCCAGCGAGGGAGGCACTTACAATGAGCAGTTCTTC	CASEGGTYNEQFF
TRBJ2-3	TRBD2	TRBV5-6	.	TGTGCCAGCAGCTTGGTAGCGGGGGCGCCCACAGATACGCAGTATTTT	CASSLVAGAPTDTQYF
TRBJ2-7	TRBD2	TRBV4-3	few	TGCGCCAGCAGCCAAGATCCTAGCGGGGGCTCCTACGAGCAGTACTTC	CASSQDPSGGSYEQYF
TRBJ1-2	TRBD1	TRBV4-1	.	TGCGCCAGCAGCCAACACCGGGACAGCTATGGCTACACCTTC	CASSQHRDSYGYTF
TRBJ1-3	.	TRBV19	.	TGTGCCAGTAGTGACACCTACCGCTCTGGAAACACCATATATTTT	CASSDTYRSGNTIYF
TRBJ1-5	TRBD1	TRBV2	once	TGTGCCATCAGGTTACAGGGGACTCAGCCCCAGCATTTT	CAIRLQGTQPQHF
TRBJ2-5	.	TRBV7-9	few	TGTGCCAGCAGCTTAGCGGGAGTTAGAGAGACCCAGTACTTC	CASSLAGVRETQYF
TRBJ2-7	.	TRBV9	.	TGTGCCAGCAGCCTACAGGGTCTTTCCTACGAGCAGTACTTC	CASSLQGLSYEQYF
TRBJ1-2	.	TRBV28	few	TGTGCCAGCAGGATGCCCGCAGGGAATGGCTACACCTTC	CASRMPAGNGYTF